This entry lists 21 T cell receptor beta chains sequenced from one sample in a study of cytotoxic CD8 clonotypes in ibrutinib-treated CLL. Libraries were prepared by immunoSEQ multiplex PCR; TCRdb keeps only in-frame clonotypes and omits some of them. The sample lists about 25,000 clones, nearly 80% occurring once. Here the sequenced sample was PBMCs, taken before ibrutinib treatment. All receptors derive from a human donor with chronic lymphocytic leukemia.

The chain couples TRBV7-6 to TRBJ2-5, with 8 bases identical to TRBD2. V lost 5 bases to trimming and J lost 5 bases; unmatched junction nucleotides: 10. CDR3 length: 15 amino acids. The V gene's germline CDR1 is SGHVS and CDR2 FNYEAQ. This chain's CDR3 is CASSPRAGVSETQYF. CDR3 sequence (DNA): TGTGCCAGCAGCCCCAGAGCGGGAGTAAGTGAGACCCAGTACTTC.

The rearrangement links TRBV19 to TRBJ2-3, with TRBD2 identical over 7 bases. This CDR3 is 15 amino acids long. J was trimmed by 0 bases and V by 5 bases; bases with no gene match: 5. Germline assignment: CDR1 LNHDA and CDR2 SQIVND (reference sequence). The CDR3 protein is CASSPSSGSTDTQYF. CDR3 DNA sequence: TGTGCCAGTAGTCCTTCTAGCGGCAGCACAGATACGCAGTATTTT.

The J gene is TRBJ2-1, the V gene TRBV6-1; TRBD2 agrees at 10 bases. Germline values: CDR1 MNHNS, CDR2 SASEGT. The CDR3 has 15 residues. Trimming at V came to 6 bases and at J to 9 bases, leaving 11 bases not matched to a gene. CDR3 in amino acids: CASRGPSGSRGEQFF. The CDR3 bases are TGTGCCAGCAGGGGACCTAGCGGGAGTAGGGGTGAGCAGTTCTTC.

The chain couples TRBV4-1 to TRBJ2-2; 7 bases line up with TRBD1. Per germline, CDR1 MGHRA and CDR2 YSYEKL. V dropped 3 bases and J dropped 0; count of bases not matched to a gene: 7. CDR3 length: 17 residues. CDR3: CASSQGQFFSNTGELFF. The CDR3 nucleotides read TGCGCCAGCAGCCAGGGACAGTTCTTTTCGAACACCGGGGAGCTGTTTTTT.

CDR3 DNA sequence: TGTGCCAGCAGCTTTGCGGGAGTCCCACGGGAGCAGTTCTTC. Its protein product is CASSFAGVPREQFF. The chain carries TRBV13 and TRBJ2-1; 7 bases map to TRBD2. The CDR3 sequence is 14 residues long. Unmatched junction bases numbered 9, after V lost 3 bases and J lost 10 bases. In germline, CDR1 is PRHDT, CDR2 FYEKMQ (reference sequence).

This clone was observed once. The V and J genes are TRBV6-4 and TRBJ2-1; 7 bases fit TRBD1. Trimming removed 6 bases from V and 3 bases from J; junction bases left unmatched: 5. Germline V gene sequence: CDR1 MRHNA, CDR2 SNTAGT. This CDR3 has 14 residues. CDR3: CASSPTGNYNEQFF. CDR3 nucleotide sequence: TGTGCCAGCAGCCCGACAGGGAACTACAATGAGCAGTTCTTC.

This sequence joins TRBV29-1 and TRBJ1-1; TRBD1 agrees at 7 bases. Germline V lookup: CDR1 SQVTM, CDR2 ANQGSEA. Trimming cost V 5 bases and J 10 bases; bases outside gene matches: 4. This CDR3 is built from 10 residues. The CDR3 DNA is TGCAGCGTTACCTCAGGGGGAGCTTTCTTT. Translation: CSVTSGGAFF.

This clone was picked up one time. The V call is TRBV29-1, the J call TRBJ2-2; D not resolved. The CDR3 has 11 amino acids. V gave up 4 bases and J gave up 11 bases, with 11 bases separating them. CDR1 and CDR2 from the germline V gene are SQVTM and ANQGSEA. CDR3 nucleotides: TGCAGCGTTGGTGCGCAGCCTGAGCTGTTTTTT. Amino acids: CSVGAQPELFF.

J is TRBJ2-1 and V is TRBV2; 15 positions agree with TRBD2. Losses at the gene ends were 10 bases for V and 6 bases for J; bases not matched to a gene: 13. This CDR3 has 17 amino acids. Germline V gives CDR1 SNHLY, CDR2 FYNNEI. CDR3 sequence: CATHGLAGGWLVNEQFF. CDR3 nucleotide sequence: TGTGCCACACATGGACTAGCGGGAGGGTGGCTAGTCAATGAGCAGTTCTTC.

V usage is TRBV12-2 and J usage is TRBJ2-7; the D call in the table, TRBD2, was not verified against the DNA. TRBV12-2 is reported as a pseudogene. The CDR3 length is 16 residues. CDR3 bases: TGTGCAAGTCGCTTAGCAGGAGAAGGTGACTCCTACGAGCAGTACTTC. Translating gives CASRLAGEGDSYEQYF.

The chain has TRBV27 and TRBJ2-7; no reliable D call. The CDR3 has 17 residues. The germline gives CDR1 MNHEY, CDR2 SMNVEV (reference sequence). Trimming took 0 bases from V and 2 from J, leaving 17 bases between them. The CDR3 sequence is CASSLSPSPGSTYEQYF. In nucleotides, the CDR3 is TGTGCCAGCAGTTTATCGCCCTCACCCGGGTCGACCTACGAGCAGTACTTC.

A single count supports this clone. The chain carries TRBV27 and TRBJ2-7; TRBD1 is a possible D gene (6 bases). Germline CDR1 MNHEY, CDR2 SMNVEV (reference sequence). The CDR3 runs 16 residues. The ends were cut back, 2 bases at V and 4 bases at J, with 18 bases in the middle. CDR3 region: CASSLNSRRTAYEQYF. CDR3 sequence (DNA): TGTGCCAGCAGTTTAAACAGTAGACGGACAGCGTACGAGCAGTACTTC.

This chain uses TRBV9 with TRBJ2-3, with 9 bases that match TRBD2. Germline CDR1 SGDLS, CDR2 YYNGEE. The CDR3 runs to 14 residues. V lost 7 bases to trimming and J lost 4 bases; unmatched junction nucleotides: 7. CDR3 in amino acids: CASGGLAGADTQYF. In DNA form, the CDR3 reads TGTGCCAGCGGGGGACTAGCAGGCGCAGATACGCAGTATTTT.

The genes are TRBV18 and TRBJ2-3; no clear D. Between the trimmed V and J ends, which lost 8 bases and 4 bases, there was a span of 10 bases. The CDR3 totals 12 residues. Germline values: CDR1 KGHSH, CDR2 LQKENI. CDR3 amino acids: CASRKESDTQYF. DNA for the CDR3: TGTGCCAGCCGGAAAGAGTCAGATACGCAGTATTTT.

The J gene is TRBJ1-2, the V gene TRBV6-5; D is uncertain. This CDR3 spans 13 amino acids. V lost 6 bases and J 0 bases, leaving 8 bases between the germline ends. Germline-derived CDR1 and CDR2 are MNHEY and SVGAGI. The CDR3 nucleotides read TGTGCCAGCAGCGAGGAAGCTAACTATGGCTACACCTTC. Translating it yields CASSEEANYGYTF.

DNA for the CDR3: TGTGCCAGCAGCTTTGGCCGGGAGAACACCATATATTTT. Its protein product is CASSFGRENTIYF. The rearrangement links TRBV5-4 to TRBJ1-3; D remains ambiguous. V was pared by 2 bases and J by 7 bases, with 10 bases between. The CDR3 is 13 residues long. Germline lookup yields CDR1 SGHNT and CDR2 YYREEE (reference sequence).

CDR3 protein: CASSESIAGSDEQFF. CDR3 nucleotides: TGCGCCAGCAGTGAGTCGATTGCGGGATCAGATGAGCAGTTCTTC. This rearrangement joins TRBV10-1 to TRBJ2-1, with TRBD2 as a possible D gene (6 bases). Germline V CDR1 and CDR2: WNHNN, SYGVQD (reference sequence). The CDR3 extends over 15 amino acids. V lost 0 bases and J 8 bases, leaving 14 bases between the germline ends.

The chain joins TRBV6-1 to TRBJ1-4, with 10 bases fitting TRBD1. The CDR3 runs to 14 residues. Germline values: CDR1 MNHNS, CDR2 SASEGT. With 5 bases clipped from V and 8 bases from J, the junction kept 5 bases outside the gene matches. The CDR3 sequence is CASSTGQGREKLFF. Written as DNA, the CDR3 is TGTGCCAGCAGTACGGGACAGGGGCGCGAAAAACTGTTTTTT.

This sequence joins TRBV28 and TRBJ1-2; D is ambiguous. V shed 7 bases and J shed 1 base, with 10 bases lying between them. The V gene's germline CDR1 is MDHEN and CDR2 SYDVKM. The CDR3 extends over 13 amino acids. CDR3 sequence reads: CASNQQNNYGYTF. The CDR3 DNA sequence: TGTGCCAGCAACCAACAGAATAACTATGGCTACACCTTC.

CDR3: CAAQGVYGYTF. The CDR3 bases are TGTGCCGCCCAGGGGGTCTATGGCTACACCTTC. The rearrangement links TRBV6-5 to TRBJ1-2; TRBD1 agrees at 7 bases. J gave up 4 bases and V 11 bases, and 4 bases lay outside the gene matches. CDR1 is MNHEY and CDR2 is SVGAGI in the germline V gene. This CDR3 is built from 11 residues.

The chain combines TRBV6-6 with TRBJ2-6; D remains unclear. Germline V gene data show CDR1 as MNHNY and CDR2 as SVGAGI (reference sequence). V shed 7 bases and J shed 0 bases, with 7 bases lying between them. CDR3 length equals 14 residues. The CDR3 region has the DNA TGTGCCAGCACCACGGGCTCTGGGGCCAACGTCCTGACTTTC. It encodes CASTTGSGANVLTF.